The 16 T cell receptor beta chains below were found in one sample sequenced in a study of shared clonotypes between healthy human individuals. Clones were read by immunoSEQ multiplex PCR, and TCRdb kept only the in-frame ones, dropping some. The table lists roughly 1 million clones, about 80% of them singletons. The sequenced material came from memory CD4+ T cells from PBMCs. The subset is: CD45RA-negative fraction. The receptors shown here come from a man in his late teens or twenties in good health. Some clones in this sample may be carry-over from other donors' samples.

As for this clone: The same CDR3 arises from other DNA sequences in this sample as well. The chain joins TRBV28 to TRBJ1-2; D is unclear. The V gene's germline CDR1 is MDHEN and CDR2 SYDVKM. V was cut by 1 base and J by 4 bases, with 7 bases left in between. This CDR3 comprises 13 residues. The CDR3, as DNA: TGTGCCAGCAGTTTATACAGCCCCTATGGCTACACCTTC. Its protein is CASSLYSPYGYTF.

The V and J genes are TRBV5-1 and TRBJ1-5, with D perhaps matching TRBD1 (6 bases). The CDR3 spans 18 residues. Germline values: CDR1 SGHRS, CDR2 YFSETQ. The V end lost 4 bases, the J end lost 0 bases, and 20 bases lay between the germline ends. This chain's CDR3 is CASSLVPGTLNSNQPQHF. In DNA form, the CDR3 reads TGCGCCAGCAGCCTCGTTCCCGGGACACTTAATAGCAATCAGCCCCAGCATTTT.

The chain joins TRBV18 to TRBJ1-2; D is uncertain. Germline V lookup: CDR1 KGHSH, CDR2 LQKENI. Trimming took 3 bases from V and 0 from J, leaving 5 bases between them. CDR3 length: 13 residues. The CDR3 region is CASSPDTNYGYTF. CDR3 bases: TGTGCCAGCTCACCGGATACTAACTATGGCTACACCTTC.

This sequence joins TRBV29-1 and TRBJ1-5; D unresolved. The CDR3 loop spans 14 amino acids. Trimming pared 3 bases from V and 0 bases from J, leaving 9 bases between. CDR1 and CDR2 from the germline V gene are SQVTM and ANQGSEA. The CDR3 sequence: CSVEWRYSNQPQHF. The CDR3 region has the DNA TGCAGCGTTGAGTGGCGGTATAGCAATCAGCCCCAGCATTTT.

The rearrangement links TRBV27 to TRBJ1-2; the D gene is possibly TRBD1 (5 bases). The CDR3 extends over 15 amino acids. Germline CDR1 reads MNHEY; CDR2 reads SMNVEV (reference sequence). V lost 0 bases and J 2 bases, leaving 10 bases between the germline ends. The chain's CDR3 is CASSLSRAGNYGYTF. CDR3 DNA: TGTGCCAGCAGTTTATCGAGGGCAGGGAACTATGGCTACACCTTC.

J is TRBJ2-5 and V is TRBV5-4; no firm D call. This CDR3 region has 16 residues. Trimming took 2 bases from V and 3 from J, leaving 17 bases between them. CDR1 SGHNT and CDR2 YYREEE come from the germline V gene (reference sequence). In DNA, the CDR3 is TGTGCCAGCAGCTTCTGGGGTTCCCCCGCCAAAGAGACCCAGTACTTC. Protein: CASSFWGSPAKETQYF.

CDR3 DNA: TGTGCCAGCAGAACCGGGACTAGTCGCAATGAGCAGTTCTTC. Translated, it gives CASRTGTSRNEQFF. V gene TRBV6-1 combines with J gene TRBJ2-1, with 8 positions matching TRBD2. This CDR3 has 14 residues. The V gene's germline CDR1 is MNHNS and CDR2 SASEGT. V lost 6 bases, J lost 6 bases, and 7 bases stayed unmatched.

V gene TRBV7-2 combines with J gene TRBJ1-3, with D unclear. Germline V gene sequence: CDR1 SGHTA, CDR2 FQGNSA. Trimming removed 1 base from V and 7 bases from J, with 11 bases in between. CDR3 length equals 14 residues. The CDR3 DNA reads TGTGCCAGCAGCTTAGTGGGGTTCGGGAACACCATATATTTT. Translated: CASSLVGFGNTIYF.

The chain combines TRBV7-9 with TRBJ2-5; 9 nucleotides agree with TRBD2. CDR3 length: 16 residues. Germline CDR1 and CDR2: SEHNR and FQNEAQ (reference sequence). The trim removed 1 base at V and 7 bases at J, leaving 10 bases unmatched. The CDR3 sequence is CASSLVGREGRRTQYF. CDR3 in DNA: TGTGCCAGCAGCTTAGTCGGGCGGGAGGGCCGTCGGACCCAGTACTTC.

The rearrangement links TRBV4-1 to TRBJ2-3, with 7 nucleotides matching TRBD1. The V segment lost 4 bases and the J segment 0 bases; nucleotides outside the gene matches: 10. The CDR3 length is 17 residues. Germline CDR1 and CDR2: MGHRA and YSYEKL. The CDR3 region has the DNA TGCGCCAGCAGCCTATATTATGGACAGGCTAGCACAGATACGCAGTATTTT. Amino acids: CASSLYYGQASTDTQYF.

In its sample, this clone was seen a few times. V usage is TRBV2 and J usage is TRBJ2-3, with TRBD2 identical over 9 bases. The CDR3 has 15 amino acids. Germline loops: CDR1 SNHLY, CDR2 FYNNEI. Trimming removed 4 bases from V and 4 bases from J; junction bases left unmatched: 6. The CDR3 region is CASSGLAGDADTQYF. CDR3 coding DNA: TGTGCCAGCAGTGGGTTAGCGGGAGATGCAGATACGCAGTATTTT. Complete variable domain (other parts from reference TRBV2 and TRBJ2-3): EPEVTQTPSHQVTQMGQEVILRCVPISNHLYFYWYRQILGQKVEFLVSFYNNEISEKSEIFDDQFSVERPDGSNFTLKIRSTKLEDSAMYFCASSGLAGDADTQYFGPGTRLTVL.

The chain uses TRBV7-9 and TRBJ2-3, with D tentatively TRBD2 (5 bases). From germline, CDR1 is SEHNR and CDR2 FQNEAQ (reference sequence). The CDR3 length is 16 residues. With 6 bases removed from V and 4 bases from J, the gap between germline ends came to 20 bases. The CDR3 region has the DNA TGTGCCAGCAGTTCCATGTATGGTGCGGGTCCAGATACGCAGTATTTT. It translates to CASSSMYGAGPDTQYF.

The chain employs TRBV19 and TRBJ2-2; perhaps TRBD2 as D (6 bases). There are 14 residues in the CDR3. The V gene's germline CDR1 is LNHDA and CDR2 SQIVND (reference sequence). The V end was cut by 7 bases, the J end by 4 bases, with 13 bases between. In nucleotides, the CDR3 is TGTGCCAGTACGGACTGGAGGGGCACCGGGGAGCTGTTTTTT. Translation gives CASTDWRGTGELFF.

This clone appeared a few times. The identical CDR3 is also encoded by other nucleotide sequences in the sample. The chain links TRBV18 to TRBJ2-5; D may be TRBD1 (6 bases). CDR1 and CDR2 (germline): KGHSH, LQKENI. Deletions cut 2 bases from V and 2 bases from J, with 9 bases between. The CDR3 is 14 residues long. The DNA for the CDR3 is TGTGCCAGCTCACCAAACAGGGCGCAAGAGACCCAGTACTTC. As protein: CASSPNRAQETQYF.

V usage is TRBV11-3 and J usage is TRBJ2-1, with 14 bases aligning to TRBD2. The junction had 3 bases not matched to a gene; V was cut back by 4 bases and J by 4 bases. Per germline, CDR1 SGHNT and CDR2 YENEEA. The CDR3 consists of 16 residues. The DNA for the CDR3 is TGTGCCAGCAGCTCAGGGACTAGCGGGGGTTACAATGAGCAGTTCTTC. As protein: CASSSGTSGGYNEQFF. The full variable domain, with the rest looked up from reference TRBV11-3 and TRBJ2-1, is EAGVVQSPRYKIIEKKQPVAFWCNPISGHNTLYWYLQNLGQGPELLIRYENEEAVDDSQLPKDRFSAERLKGVDSTLKIQPAELGDSAVYLCASSSGTSGGYNEQFFGPGTRLTVL.

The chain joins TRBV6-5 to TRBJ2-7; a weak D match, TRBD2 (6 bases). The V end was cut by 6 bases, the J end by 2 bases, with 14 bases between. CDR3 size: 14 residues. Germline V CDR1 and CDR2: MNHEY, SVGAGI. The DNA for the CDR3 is TGTGCCAGCAGCCGCGGGATAGGGACCTACGAGCAGTACTTC. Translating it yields CASSRGIGTYEQYF.